This paragraph covers one T cell receptor beta chain sequence. TCRbeta library construction was performed incorporating unique molecular identifiers. TCRdb recomputed calls from the PCR reads with MiXCR, one row per CDR3 protein. Altogether around 92,000 distinct CDR3 sequences are present, 10% to 15% being singletons, with the ten largest covering approximately 15%. Germline lookup yields CDR1 LNHDA and CDR2 SQIVND (reference sequence). V shed 3 bases and J 3 bases; nucleotides not matched to a gene: 15. The CDR3 is 19 residues long. This sample was taken from a study of T-cell reconstitution after alpha-beta-depleted transplantation in children.

The receptor's source is a human donor who donated a stem cell graft to a child with inherited bone marrow failure. The sequencing here drew on PBMCs from the stem cell graft donor, taken from the stem cell graft. V gene TRBV19 combines with J gene TRBJ2-2; TRBD1 matches 8 bases. In DNA form, the CDR3 reads TGTGCCAGTAGTATGGAGGGTTGGGGGTACAGGGGGTACACCGGGGAGCTGTTTTTT. Protein sequence: CASSMEGWGYRGYTGELFF.